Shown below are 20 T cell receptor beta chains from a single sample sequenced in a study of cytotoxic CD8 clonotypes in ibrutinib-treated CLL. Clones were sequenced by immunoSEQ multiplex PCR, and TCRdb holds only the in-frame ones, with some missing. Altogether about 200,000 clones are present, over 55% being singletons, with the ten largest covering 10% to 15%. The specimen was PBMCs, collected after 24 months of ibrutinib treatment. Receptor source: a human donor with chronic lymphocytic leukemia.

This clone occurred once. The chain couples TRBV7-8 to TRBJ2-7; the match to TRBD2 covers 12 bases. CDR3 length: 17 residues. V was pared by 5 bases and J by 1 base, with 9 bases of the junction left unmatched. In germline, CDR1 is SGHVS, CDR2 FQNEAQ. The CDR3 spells CASSHRTGLAGSYEQYF. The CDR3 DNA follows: TGTGCCAGCAGCCACCGGACAGGACTAGCGGGATCCTACGAGCAGTACTTC.

The CDR3 protein is CASSLSNTDTQYF. The CDR3 DNA reads TGTGCCAGCAGCCTTTCTAACACAGATACGCAGTATTTT. J is TRBJ2-3 and V is TRBV14; no clear D gene. Trimming cost V 4 bases and J 2 bases, with 7 bases left between them. The CDR3 is 13 amino acids. Germline CDR1 reads SGHDN; CDR2 reads FVKESK.

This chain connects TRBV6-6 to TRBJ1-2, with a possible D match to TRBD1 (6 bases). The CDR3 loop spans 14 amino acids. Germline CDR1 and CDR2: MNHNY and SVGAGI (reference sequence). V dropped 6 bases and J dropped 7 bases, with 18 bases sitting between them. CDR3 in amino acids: CASRDKRTAFGYTF. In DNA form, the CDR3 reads TGTGCCAGCAGAGACAAACGGACAGCCTTTGGCTACACCTTC.

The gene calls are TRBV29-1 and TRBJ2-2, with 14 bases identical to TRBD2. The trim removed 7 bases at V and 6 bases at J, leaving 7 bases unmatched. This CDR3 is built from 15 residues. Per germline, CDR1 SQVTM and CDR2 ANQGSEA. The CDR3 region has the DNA TGCAGCGCAACGGGACTAGCGGGAGTTTCCGGGGAGCTGTTTTTT. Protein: CSATGLAGVSGELFF.

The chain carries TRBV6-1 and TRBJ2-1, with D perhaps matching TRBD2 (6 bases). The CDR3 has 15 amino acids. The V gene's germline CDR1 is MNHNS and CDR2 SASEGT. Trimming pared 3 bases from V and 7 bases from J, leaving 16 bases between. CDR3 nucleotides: TGTGCCAGCAGTGAGGGCGTGGGAGGTTGGAATGAGCAGTTCTTC. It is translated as CASSEGVGGWNEQFF.

CDR3 protein: CASSFGTSTDTQYF. Written as DNA, the CDR3 is TGTGCCAGCAGCTTTGGGACTAGCACAGATACGCAGTATTTT. J is TRBJ2-3 and V is TRBV11-2, with D maybe TRBD2 (6 bases). Germline V lookup: CDR1 SGHAT, CDR2 FQNNGV. The V and J ends lost 3 bases and 0 bases respectively, with 7 bases between them. This CDR3 is built from 14 residues.

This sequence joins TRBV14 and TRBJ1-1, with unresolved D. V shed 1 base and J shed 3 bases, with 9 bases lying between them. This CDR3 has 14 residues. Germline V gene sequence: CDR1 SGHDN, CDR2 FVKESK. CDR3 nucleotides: TGTGCCAGCAGCCAAGGGCAGGTTTACACTGAAGCTTTCTTT. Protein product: CASSQGQVYTEAFF.

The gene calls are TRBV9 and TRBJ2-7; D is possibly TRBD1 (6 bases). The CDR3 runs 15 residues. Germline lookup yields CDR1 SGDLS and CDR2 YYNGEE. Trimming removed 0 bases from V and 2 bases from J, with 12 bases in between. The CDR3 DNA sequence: TGTGCCAGCAGCGTAGCGTCCAGGGGCGCCTACGAGCAGTACTTC. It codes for CASSVASRGAYEQYF.

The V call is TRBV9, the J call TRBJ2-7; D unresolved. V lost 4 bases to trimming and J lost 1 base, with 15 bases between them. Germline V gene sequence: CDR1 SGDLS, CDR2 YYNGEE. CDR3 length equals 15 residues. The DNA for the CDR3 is TGTGCCAGCAGCCCCCACGGTGGTAGTTCCTACGAGCAGTACTTC. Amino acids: CASSPHGGSSYEQYF.

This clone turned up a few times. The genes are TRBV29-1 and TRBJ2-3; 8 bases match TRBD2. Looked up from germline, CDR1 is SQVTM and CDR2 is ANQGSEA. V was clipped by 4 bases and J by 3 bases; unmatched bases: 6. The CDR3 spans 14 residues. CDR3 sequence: CSVGSGSRTDTQYF. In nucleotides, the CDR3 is TGCAGCGTTGGGAGCGGGAGTCGTACAGATACGCAGTATTTT.

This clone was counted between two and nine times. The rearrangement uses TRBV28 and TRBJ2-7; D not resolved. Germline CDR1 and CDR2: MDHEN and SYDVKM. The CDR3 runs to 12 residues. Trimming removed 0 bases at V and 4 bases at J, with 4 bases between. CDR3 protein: CASSLWRYEQYF. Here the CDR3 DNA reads TGTGCCAGCAGTTTATGGAGATACGAGCAGTACTTC.

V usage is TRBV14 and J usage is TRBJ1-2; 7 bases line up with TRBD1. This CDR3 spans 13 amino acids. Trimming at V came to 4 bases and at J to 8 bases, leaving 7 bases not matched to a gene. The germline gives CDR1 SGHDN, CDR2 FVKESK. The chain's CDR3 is CASSRDRERGYTF. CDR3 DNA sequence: TGTGCCAGCAGCCGAGACAGGGAGAGGGGCTACACCTTC.

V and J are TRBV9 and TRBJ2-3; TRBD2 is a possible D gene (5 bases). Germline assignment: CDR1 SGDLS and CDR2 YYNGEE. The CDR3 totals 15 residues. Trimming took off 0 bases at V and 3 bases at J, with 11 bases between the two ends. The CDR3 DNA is TGTGCCAGCAGCGTAGACGAGGGCCTGACAGATACGCAGTATTTT. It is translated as CASSVDEGLTDTQYF.

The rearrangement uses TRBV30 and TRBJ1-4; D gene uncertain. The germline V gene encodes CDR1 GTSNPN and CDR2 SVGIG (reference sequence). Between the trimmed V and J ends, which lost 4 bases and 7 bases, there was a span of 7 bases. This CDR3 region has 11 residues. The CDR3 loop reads CAWNGVEKLFF. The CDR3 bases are TGTGCCTGGAACGGGGTTGAAAAACTGTTTTTT.

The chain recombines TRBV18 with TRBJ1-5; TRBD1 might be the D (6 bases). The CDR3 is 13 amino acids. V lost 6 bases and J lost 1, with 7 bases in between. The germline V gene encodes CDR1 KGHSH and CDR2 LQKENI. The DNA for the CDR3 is TGTGCCAGCTCTGGACAGAGCAATCAGCCCCAGCATTTT. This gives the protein CASSGQSNQPQHF.

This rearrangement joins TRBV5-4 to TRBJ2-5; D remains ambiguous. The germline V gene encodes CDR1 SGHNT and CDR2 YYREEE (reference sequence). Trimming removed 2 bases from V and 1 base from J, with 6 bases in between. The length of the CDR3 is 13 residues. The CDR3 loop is CASSFRVQETQYF. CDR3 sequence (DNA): TGTGCCAGCAGCTTTAGAGTCCAAGAGACCCAGTACTTC.

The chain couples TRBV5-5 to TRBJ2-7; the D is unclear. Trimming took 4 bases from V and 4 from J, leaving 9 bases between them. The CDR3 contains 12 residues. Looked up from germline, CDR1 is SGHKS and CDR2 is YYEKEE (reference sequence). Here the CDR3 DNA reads TGTGCCAGCAGCCCTAACACGTACGAGCAGTACTTC. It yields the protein CASSPNTYEQYF.

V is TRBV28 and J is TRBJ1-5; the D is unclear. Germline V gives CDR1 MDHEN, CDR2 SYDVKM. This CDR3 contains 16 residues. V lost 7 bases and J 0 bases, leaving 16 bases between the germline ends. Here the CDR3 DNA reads TGTGCCAGCACTCCGGATCCTACCCATAGCAATCAGCCCCAGCATTTT. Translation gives CASTPDPTHSNQPQHF.

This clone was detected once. The CDR3 is CAWSLLSTDTQYF. CDR3 coding DNA: TGTGCCTGGAGTCTACTTAGCACAGATACGCAGTATTTT. This chain links TRBV30 with TRBJ2-3, with unresolved D. There are 13 residues in the CDR3. V was cut by 2 bases and J by 0 bases, with 6 bases left in between. The V gene's germline CDR1 is GTSNPN and CDR2 SVGIG (reference sequence).

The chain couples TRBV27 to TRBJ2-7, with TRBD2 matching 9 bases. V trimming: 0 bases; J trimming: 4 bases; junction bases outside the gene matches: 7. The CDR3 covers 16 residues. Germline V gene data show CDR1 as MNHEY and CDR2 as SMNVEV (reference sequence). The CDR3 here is CASSLSRLAGLYEQYF. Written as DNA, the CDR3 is TGTGCCAGCAGTTTATCGCGGCTAGCGGGACTGTACGAGCAGTACTTC.